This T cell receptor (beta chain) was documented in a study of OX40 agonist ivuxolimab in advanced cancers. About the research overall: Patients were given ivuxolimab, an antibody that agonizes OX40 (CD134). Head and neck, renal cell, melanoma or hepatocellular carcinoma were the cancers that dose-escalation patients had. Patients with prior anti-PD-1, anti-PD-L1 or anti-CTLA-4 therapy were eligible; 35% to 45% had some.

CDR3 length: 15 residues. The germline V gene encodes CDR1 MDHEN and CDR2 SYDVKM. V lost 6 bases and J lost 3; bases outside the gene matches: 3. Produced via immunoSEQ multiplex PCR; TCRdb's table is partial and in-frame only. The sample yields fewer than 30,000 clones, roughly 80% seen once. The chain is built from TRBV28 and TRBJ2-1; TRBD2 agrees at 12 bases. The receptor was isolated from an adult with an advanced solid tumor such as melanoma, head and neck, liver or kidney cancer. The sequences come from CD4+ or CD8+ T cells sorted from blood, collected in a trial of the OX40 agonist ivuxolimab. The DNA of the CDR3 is TGTGCCAGCAGGCAGGGACTAGCGGGCTACAATGAGCAGTTCTTC. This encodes CASRQGLAGYNEQFF.